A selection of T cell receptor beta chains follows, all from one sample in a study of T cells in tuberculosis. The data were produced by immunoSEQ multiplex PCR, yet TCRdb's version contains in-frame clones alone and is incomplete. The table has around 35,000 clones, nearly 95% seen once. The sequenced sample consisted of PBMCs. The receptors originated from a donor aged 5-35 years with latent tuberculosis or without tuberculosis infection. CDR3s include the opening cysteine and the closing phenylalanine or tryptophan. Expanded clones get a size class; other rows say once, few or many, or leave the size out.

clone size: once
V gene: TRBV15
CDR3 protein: CATSRVPGQGASF

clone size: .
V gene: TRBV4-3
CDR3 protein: CASSQAGGQGYEQYF

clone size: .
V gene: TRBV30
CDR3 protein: CAWSTGPGNQPQHF

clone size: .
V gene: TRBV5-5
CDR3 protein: CASSPPGQGITFF

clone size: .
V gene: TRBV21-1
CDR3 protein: CASRNWETGRWF

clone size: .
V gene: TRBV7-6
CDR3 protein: CASSLDGQGYGYTF

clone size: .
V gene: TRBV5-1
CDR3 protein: CASSLGGGYEQYF

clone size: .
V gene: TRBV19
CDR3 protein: CASSIDRPGYSYNEQFF

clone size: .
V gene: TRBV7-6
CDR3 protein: CASSPNGGATNEQFF

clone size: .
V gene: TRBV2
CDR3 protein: CASKVTGTDTQYF

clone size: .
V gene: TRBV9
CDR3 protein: CASSPSPDSLNRPQHF

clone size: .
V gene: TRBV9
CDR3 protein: CASSVALRNTGELFF

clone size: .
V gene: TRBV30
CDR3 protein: CAWRGQTGGFRNTEAFF

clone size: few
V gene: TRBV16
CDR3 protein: CASSQGTNPGEQYF

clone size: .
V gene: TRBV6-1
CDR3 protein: CASSETGTGEQPQHF

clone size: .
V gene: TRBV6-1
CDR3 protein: CASSERLAYEQYF

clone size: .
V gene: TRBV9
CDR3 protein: CASSVGGGYYTDTQYF

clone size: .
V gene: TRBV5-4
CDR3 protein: CASSLGTSGYTF

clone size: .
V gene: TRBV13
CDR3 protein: CASSLSGSYEQYF

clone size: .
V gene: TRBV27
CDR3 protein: CASIEGNTGELFF

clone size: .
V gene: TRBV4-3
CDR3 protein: CASSRAGSSYNEQFF

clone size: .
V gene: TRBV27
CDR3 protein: CASSLGDSQETQYF